Listed here is a single T cell receptor beta chain. This record belongs to a study of blood T cell repertoires in COVID-19. Background on the study: Samples taken during acute and convalescent COVID-19 were collected in the United States, Italy and Spain. Sources were T cells, B-cell-depleted T cells, or PBMCs; the material itself was cDNA or gDNA.

V gave up 3 bases and J gave up 4 bases; unmatched junction bases: 5. The germline V gene encodes CDR1 ENHRY and CDR2 SYGVKD. The length of the CDR3 is 15 residues. Original processing methods: From reference gene primer amplification, estimates of nucleated cell counts were derived. Only in-frame clones appear in the TCRdb table, and some are missing; sequencing was by immunoSEQ multiplex PCR. The V and J calls and the clone size are those of that table, but D and trimming were determined from the DNA. Of fewer than 120,000 clones in the sample, less than 85% were seen once. Sequencing input: peripheral blood. The sequence came from a woman older than 75 with acute or convalescent COVID-19. J is TRBJ2-2 and V is TRBV10-3; 7 bases agree with TRBD2. CDR3 sequence: CAISDHGGSTGELFF. DNA of the CDR3: TGTGCCATCAGTGATCATGGCGGGAGCACCGGGGAGCTGTTTTTT.